The count of the clone carrying this TCR beta chain is one. V was clipped by 5 bases and J by 6 bases; unmatched bases: 6. Germline loops: CDR1 DFQATT, CDR2 SNEGSKA (reference sequence). The CDR3 runs to 14 residues. The assay was immunoSEQ multiplex PCR, and TCRdb's table has in-frame clones only and misses some. The sample has 250,000 to 300,000 clones; about 89% are singletons. The sample belongs to a study of blood T cell repertoires in COVID-19. This TCR came from a woman aged 55 to 70 with acute or convalescent COVID-19. The chain joins TRBV20-1 to TRBJ2-1, with 11 nucleotides matching TRBD1. Sequencing used peripheral blood. DNA for the CDR3: TGCAGTGCTCGTGGACAGGGGGCGTCCAATGAGCAGTTCTTC. Its translation is CSARGQGASNEQFF.